This T cell receptor beta chain was sequenced for a study of identifying expanded T cells in peripheral blood (dated by TCRdb to the late 2010s). For the study in its entirety: Technical replicates were generated by sequencing separate aliquots of the same genomic DNA pool, with four replicates compared pairwise.

CDR3 length: 20 amino acids, cysteine to phenylalanine. The DNA shown is the 60-base CDR3, in frame from base 1. No immune events such as infections were documented for the healthy donors during the collection period. Healthy-donor blood repertoires served as a training cohort to calibrate time-dependent variance in a beta-binomial model of T-cell clone differential abundance. The training cohort included around 10 healthy donors, of whom 3 were female and 7 were male. On average the donors were about 40 years old, and their ages spanned about 29 to 65 years. Whole blood from each healthy donor was obtained from a commercial supplier and was collected at three time points two to three weeks apart. For immunosequencing, genomic DNA was extracted from whole blood that had not been sorted. TCRbeta CDR3 regions were profiled by bias-controlled multiplex PCR amplification of genomic DNA with the immunoSEQ Assay. The original methods were these. To quantify the absolute abundance of each unique TCRbeta CDR3 region, the sequences were collapsed and filtered. Differential abundance was assessed using a binomial (Fisher-equivalent) model and a beta-binomial model in which time-dependent variance fitted from healthy donors was added. Clones with fewer than 5 combined templates were removed, and differential abundance was called for clones with a Benjamini-Hochberg FDR below 0.01. The form v = (b*log(k)+a)^2 was used to model beta-binomial variance as a function of total template count across the two samples. TCRdb carries this immuneACCESS record with in-frame sequences only. Its versions omit some clonotypes, under half of them owing to an unresolved V gene in the studies checked, with the rest unexplained. The DNA was the basis for D and trimming; V, J and clone size are from that table. The sample has 100,000 to 110,000 clones on record, 88% of them singletons. The ten largest clones capture more than 5.5% of the sample.

About this clone itself: It has no known antigen specificity. Per-base qualities were not stored, and no clone one base away is much larger.

Overall study results and their limits: It was expected by the authors that biological variance in healthy repertoires might increase further over much longer intervals, such as months to years. Across all healthy donors, variance in clone template counts between approximately two-week samples was found to increase significantly with total template count. Across all healthy-donor time intervals, the beta-binomial model significantly cut both the number of clones called differentially abundant and the false-positive rate. The binomial model flagged about 1.2 differentially abundant clones between technical replicates, compared with 15 to 17 over about 2 weeks and 19 over roughly 4 weeks.

The rearrangement joined TRBV12-2 to TRBJ1-4. TRBV12-2 is listed as a pseudogene. The TCR was taken from a person between 18 and 75 years old in good health. Material: blood. Here is the DNA: TGTGCAAGTCGCCTACTAGCGGGAGGCGGCTTTTGGGACGTCCCTGAAAAACTGTTTTTT. The resulting protein is CASRLLAGGGFWDVPEKLFF.